The 5 T cell receptor beta chains below all came from one sample that was sequenced in a study of CD8+ T cells in alopecia areata. RNA extraction and reverse transcription yielded cDNA as sequencing template. Produced via immunoSEQ multiplex PCR; TCRdb's table is partial and in-frame only. This sample has around 150,000 clones, with roughly 65% found just once. The sample's treatment: oral pan-JAK inhibitor, 5-10 mg twice daily. The sample was CD4+ T cells sorted from blood, taken at week 4, from a patient treated with tofacitinib. Receptor source: a human donor with alopecia areata.

The table lists this clone with a count of one. The V gene is TRBV18, the J gene TRBJ2-7; D remains ambiguous. The CDR3 length is 13 residues. CDR1 and CDR2 from the germline V gene are KGHSH and LQKENI. Between the trimmed V and J ends, which lost 0 bases and 1 base, there was a span of 4 bases. The CDR3 loop reads CASSPPGSYEQYF. The CDR3 nucleotides are TGTGCCAGCTCACCACCGGGTTCCTACGAGCAGTACTTC.

The chain combines TRBV30 with TRBJ1-2; D may be TRBD1 (5 bases). Trimming took 3 bases from V and 4 from J, leaving 21 bases between them. The CDR3 spans 16 residues. The germline CDR1 and CDR2 sequences are GTSNPN and SVGIG (reference sequence). CDR3 sequence (DNA): TGTGCCTGGAGATCCGGGACGGGGATTATAGCCTATGGCTACACCTTC. It is translated as CAWRSGTGIIAYGYTF.

This chain uses TRBV2 with TRBJ1-2, with D unresolved. Germline CDR1 is SNHLY and CDR2 is FYNNEI. This CDR3 has 12 amino acids. The ends were cut back, 4 bases at V and 4 bases at J, with 7 bases in the middle. CDR3 coding DNA: TGTGCCAGCAGTGTGGCTGCCTATGGCTACACCTTC. This encodes CASSVAAYGYTF.

By sample fraction, this clone is medium-sized (0.01 to 0.1%). The V call is TRBV5-1, the J call TRBJ2-3; possibly TRBD2 for D (7 bases). This CDR3 comprises 16 residues. CDR1 is SGHRS and CDR2 is YFSETQ in the germline V gene. The germline V and J ends were trimmed by 1 base and 1 base, with 13 bases remaining between them. The CDR3 DNA reads as TGCGCCAGCAGCTTGTGGGGGGGCCGTGGCACAGATACGCAGTATTTT. Residues: CASSLWGGRGTDTQYF.

The gene calls are TRBV7-8 and TRBJ2-5, with D perhaps given as TRBD1 or TRBD2 (6 bases each). The germline V gene has CDR1 SGHVS and CDR2 FQNEAQ. V dropped 1 base and J dropped 4 bases, with 16 bases sitting between them. This CDR3 has 16 residues. This CDR3 reads CASSLVGGGAGETQYF. Here the CDR3 DNA reads TGTGCCAGCAGCTTAGTCGGGGGCGGGGCGGGAGAGACCCAGTACTTC.